Reported below is one T cell receptor (beta chain). Its antigen has not been determined. No base quality information exists; no much larger clone differs at one position. RNA was extracted using the RNeasy kit, and about 0.5 to 1 ug of the RNA was reverse transcribed with random hexamers. The immunoSEQ multiplex PCR assay, which covers 54 Vbeta and 13 Jbeta segments, was used to amplify TCR beta CDR3 regions. PCR amplification bias was corrected using a synthetic template baseline for primer optimization and computational correction. The original methods were these. Reads were assigned to V, D and J genes according to IMGT and analyzed in immunoSEQ Analyzer, with only productive sequences retained. Clonality was computed as one minus Shannon entropy normalized by log2 of the number of productive unique sequences. For each patient and control, public and private clones were evaluated among the 100 most prevalent clones. Clones were defined as Susac-specific if absent from the healthy and MS cohorts, from 900 to 1,300 published viral clones and from other ImmuneACCESS disease sequences. Using fastp trimming at Q25 and MiXCR clonotype assembly, TCRdb reanalyzed the public sequencing data and kept in-frame beta chains. Rows matching on CDR3 protein sequence are summarized as one entry with the most common DNA and genes. The V and J calls come from TCRdb's annotation, not from the publication. Here the sample has tens of thousands of distinct CDR3 sequences; around nine tenths occur a single time. The ten largest account for just over 0.5% of the sample.

The cysteine opens and the phenylalanine closes a CDR3 of 14 amino acids. Only CDR3 DNA is held: 42 bases, read in frame from base 1. CDR1 and CDR2, per the germline V gene (reference sequence), are LNHDA and SQIVND. V is clipped by 7 bases and J by 8 bases, and the sequence between their germline boundaries is 18 bases long. The record originates from a study of CD8 T cells in Susac syndrome (dated by TCRdb to about 2019). General notes on the study: Repertoire sequencing was used to test whether CD8+ T cell activation and differentiation in Susac syndrome was antigen driven. The clonality of the CD8+ T cell repertoire was compared across over 10 healthy donors, roughly 14 Susac syndrome patients and 15 multiple sclerosis patients. The investigation overall reported the following: The TCR sequencing and HLA analysis was acknowledged to have included a relatively small number of individuals.

Peripheral blood CD8+ and CD4+ T cells from healthy donors, Susac syndrome patients and multiple sclerosis patients were profiled by high-throughput TCR beta sequencing. Treatment-naive patients with stable or active relapsing-remitting disease fulfilling revised McDonald criteria were used as multiple sclerosis controls. Bulk CD8+ and CD4+ T cells were purified by magnetic negative isolation, whereas CD8+ TEMRA cells were enriched by FACS. Blood was drawn into EDTA tubes, processed within 24 hours, and PBMCs were isolated by density gradient centrifugation. PBMCs intended for TCR sequencing were cryopreserved in liquid nitrogen and were subsequently thawed in a 37 degrees C water bath. The sorted or isolated CD4+, CD8+ and CD8+ TEMRA cells had a purity of 90% or higher.

The clonotype was recovered from a human donor with multiple sclerosis. The chain joins TRBV19 to TRBJ2-1; TRBD2 could be the D gene, as 7 bases match. The sample comprised CD8+ T cells from PBMCs. Read as DNA, the sequence is TGTGCCAGTACCCAAGGCGGGGGCGTCGATGAGCAGTTCTTC. Translated, this gives CASTQGGGVDEQFF.